A selection of T cell receptor beta chains follows, all from one sample in a study of cytomegalovirus exposure and HLA in healthy donors. Clones were sequenced by immunoSEQ multiplex PCR, and TCRdb holds only the in-frame ones, with some missing. The table for this sample gives more than 90,000 clones. The sample was PBMCs. These receptors all come from a man aged 25 to 45 in good health and CMV-seronegative. Both conserved end residues are part of each CDR3. The D gene is left open where the match is weak.

D	V	J	CDR3	DNA
-	TRBV4-1	TRBJ2-2	CASSQVGGTGELFF	TGCGCCAGCAGCCAAGTAGGAGGGACCGGGGAGCTGTTTTTT
TRBD1	TRBV6-5	TRBJ2-3	CASRRTGSTDTQYF	TGTGCCAGCAGAAGGACAGGGAGCACAGATACGCAGTATTTT
-	TRBV25-1	TRBJ2-7	CASSRGGDTTYEQYF	TGTGCCAGCAGTAGGGGAGGGGACACTACCTACGAGCAGTACTTC
TRBD1	TRBV18	TRBJ1-1	CASSRRTGGINTEAFF	TGTGCCAGCTCACGGCGGACAGGGGGCATAAACACTGAAGCTTTCTTT
-	TRBV28	TRBJ2-5	CASSLAQETQYF	TGTGCCAGCAGTTTGGCCCAAGAGACCCAGTACTTC
-	TRBV7-9	TRBJ2-5	CASSPRPTRETQYF	TGTGCCAGCAGCCCCCGGCCGACAAGGGAGACCCAGTACTTC
-	TRBV2	TRBJ1-1	CASTRGMGTEAFF	TGTGCCAGCACCCGGGGGATGGGCACTGAAGCTTTCTTT
-	TRBV19	TRBJ1-2	CASRKTQGWDGYTF	TGTGCCAGTAGGAAGACCCAGGGGTGGGATGGCTACACCTTC
TRBD2	TRBV2	TRBJ2-1	CASSGEGGNGIEQFF	TGTGCCAGCAGTGGGGAGGGCGGTAATGGGATTGAGCAGTTCTTC
TRBD1	TRBV18	TRBJ1-2	CASSPGTGEGYTF	TGTGCCAGCTCACCTGGGACAGGCGAGGGCTACACCTTC
TRBD2	TRBV10-3	TRBJ2-2	CAIGLAGGQRDTGELFF	TGTGCCATCGGGCTAGCGGGGGGGCAAAGAGACACCGGGGAGCTGTTTTTT
-	TRBV6-1	TRBJ1-4	CASRTGGGGKLFF	TGTGCCAGCAGGACGGGGGGCGGCGGAAAACTGTTTTTT
-	TRBV19	TRBJ1-4	CASRIGGNEKLFF	TGTGCCAGTAGAATCGGAGGTAATGAAAAACTGTTTTTT
TRBD2	TRBV7-8	TRBJ2-3	CASSSYPGASGGPDTQYF	TGTGCCAGCAGCTCATACCCCGGGGCTAGCGGGGGGCCAGATACGCAGTATTTT
-	TRBV4-1	TRBJ1-2	CASSLGIDYGYTF	TGCGCCAGCAGCCTCGGGATCGACTATGGCTACACCTTC
-	TRBV4-3	TRBJ2-7	CASSPNLEGSKNEQYF	TGCGCCAGCAGCCCTAACCTCGAAGGGAGTAAAAACGAGCAGTACTTC
TRBD2	TRBV4-3	TRBJ2-3	CASSFRGGVPDTQYF	TGCGCCAGCAGCTTCCGTGGGGGGGTGCCAGATACGCAGTATTTT
-	TRBV5-1	TRBJ1-4	CASSLGGENEKLFF	TGCGCCAGCAGCTTAGGAGGGGAAAACGAAAAACTGTTTTTT
TRBD2	TRBV6-5	TRBJ2-1	CASSGVAGGHEQFF	TGTGCCAGCAGTGGAGTAGCGGGGGGGCATGAGCAGTTCTTC
-	TRBV28	TRBJ1-4	CASSRGGTNEKLFF	TGTGCCAGCAGCCGGGGTGGAACTAATGAAAAACTGTTTTTT
TRBD2	TRBV5-4	TRBJ2-5	CASSLYSGGAETQYF	TGTGCCAGCAGCTTGTATAGCGGGGGGGCGGAGACCCAGTACTTC
-	TRBV15	TRBJ1-6	CATSRDPVTMGSGSPLHF	TGTGCCACCAGCAGAGATCCCGTTACTATGGGCAGCGGTTCACCCCTCCACTTT
TRBD2	TRBV6-1	TRBJ2-1	CASSEGTGTSGGPNRSYNEQFF	TGTGCCAGCAGTGAAGGTACAGGGACTAGCGGGGGACCCAATCGCTCCTACAATGAGCAGTTCTTC
-	TRBV19	TRBJ2-3	CASSSPGATDTQYF	TGTGCCAGTAGTTCCCCAGGGGCTACAGATACGCAGTATTTT
TRBD1	TRBV5-1	TRBJ2-7	CASSKGTGGPYEQYF	TGCGCCAGCAGCAAAGGGACAGGGGGGCCCTACGAGCAGTACTTC
-	TRBV2	TRBJ1-1	CASSPERRGTFF	TGTGCCAGCAGTCCAGAGAGGAGGGGAACTTTCTTT
-	TRBV11-2	TRBJ2-7	CASSLVGGNPYEQYF	TGTGCCAGCAGCTTAGTGGGGGGAAACCCCTACGAGCAGTACTTC
TRBD1	TRBV11-3	TRBJ2-1	CASSSPGQGHNEQFF	TGTGCCAGCAGCTCGCCGGGACAGGGTCACAATGAGCAGTTCTTC
TRBD1	TRBV9	TRBJ1-2	CASSATGTGYGYTF	TGTGCCAGCAGCGCGACCGGGACAGGCTATGGCTACACCTTC
-	TRBV7-9	TRBJ1-4	CASSLVLREAEKLFF	TGTGCCAGCAGCTTAGTCCTCCGGGAGGCGGAAAAACTGTTTTTT
-	TRBV5-1	TRBJ1-5	CASSLDSGSNQPQHF	TGCGCCAGCAGCTTGGACAGCGGAAGCAATCAGCCCCAGCATTTT
-	TRBV28	TRBJ2-3	CASSLFPGTDTQYF	TGTGCCAGCAGTTTATTTCCGGGCACAGATACGCAGTATTTT
TRBD1	TRBV5-1	TRBJ2-7	CASSPGDSSYEQYF	TGCGCCAGCAGCCCAGGGGACAGCTCCTACGAGCAGTACTTC
-	TRBV7-8	TRBJ2-5	CASSLDPAAQETQYF	TGTGCCAGCAGCTTAGACCCAGCGGCCCAAGAGACCCAGTACTTC
-	TRBV21-1	TRBJ1-1	CASPGQGASSTLAFF	TGTGCCAGCCCAGGACAGGGGGCGAGTTCGACCTTGGCTTTCTTT
TRBD2	TRBV9	TRBJ2-5	CASSPGLAGGLETQYF	TGTGCCAGCAGCCCGGGACTAGCGGGGGGGTTGGAGACCCAGTACTTC
-	TRBV18	TRBJ1-5	CASSPGGNYQPQHF	TGTGCCAGCTCACCGGGAGGGAACTATCAGCCCCAGCATTTT
-	TRBV13	TRBJ2-7	CASSLRVAYYEQYF	TGTGCCAGCAGCCTGAGAGTTGCCTACTACGAGCAGTACTTC
-	TRBV19	TRBJ2-7	CASSRTSSSYEQYF	TGTGCCAGTAGTAGGACATCGAGCTCCTACGAGCAGTACTTC
-	TRBV10-3	TRBJ1-2	CAISEPMGSQGRVYGYTF	TGTGCCATCAGTGAGCCGATGGGTTCACAGGGCCGAGTTTATGGCTACACCTTC
-	TRBV2	TRBJ1-1	CASRREGGTEAFF	TGTGCCAGCAGGCGAGAGGGGGGGACTGAAGCTTTCTTT
-	TRBV4-2	TRBJ2-2	CASSQDGDTSTGELFF	TGTGCCAGCAGCCAAGATGGGGACACCTCCACCGGGGAGCTGTTTTTT
TRBD1	TRBV18	TRBJ2-3	CASSRGDRAGTDTQYF	TGTGCCAGCTCACGGGGGGACAGGGCAGGCACAGATACGCAGTATTTT
TRBD1	TRBV10-3	TRBJ1-2	CASRQGNYGYTF	TGTGCCAGCCGACAGGGCAACTATGGCTACACCTTC
TRBD1	TRBV5-1	TRBJ2-5	CASSLFSGGQETQYF	TGCGCCAGCAGCTTGTTTTCAGGGGGCCAAGAGACCCAGTACTTC
TRBD2	TRBV5-6	TRBJ2-5	CASSPPGGWEETQYF	TGTGCCAGCAGCCCCCCGGGGGGGTGGGAGGAGACCCAGTACTTC
-	TRBV30	TRBJ2-3	CAWSVGGAGDTQYF	TGTGCCTGGAGTGTAGGGGGGGCAGGAGATACGCAGTATTTT
-	TRBV4-3	TRBJ2-3	CASSQDRRGDTQYF	TGCGCCAGCAGCCAAGATCGGAGGGGAGATACGCAGTATTTT
-	TRBV7-9	TRBJ2-1	CASSLGTAYNEQFF	TGTGCCAGCAGCTTAGGGACTGCATACAATGAGCAGTTCTTC
TRBD1	TRBV4-1	TRBJ2-7	CASSRDRVGSYEQYF	TGCGCCAGCAGCCGAGACAGGGTGGGCTCCTACGAGCAGTACTTC
TRBD1	TRBV28	TRBJ1-1	CASLQGASEAFF	TGTGCCAGCCTACAGGGGGCCTCTGAAGCTTTCTTT
TRBD1	TRBV7-7	TRBJ2-2	CASSPDRVGTGELFF	TGTGCCAGCAGCCCGGACAGGGTGGGCACCGGGGAGCTGTTTTTT
TRBD1	TRBV6-1	TRBJ1-2	CASSQAKGPGQVYGYTF	TGTGCCAGCAGTCAAGCAAAGGGACCGGGACAGGTCTATGGCTACACCTTC
TRBD1	TRBV5-4	TRBJ2-7	CASSYPTGGYEQYF	TGTGCCAGCAGCTACCCGACAGGGGGGTACGAGCAGTACTTC